This T cell receptor (beta chain) was documented in a study of blood T cell repertoires in COVID-19 (dated by TCRdb to the early 2020s). For the wider study: Samples covering the acute and convalescent phases of COVID-19 were provided by collaborators in the United States, Italy and Spain. A freely available public database, intended as a resource for researchers studying the immune response to SARS-CoV-2, is where the repertoires were released. A de-identified subject ID, COVID-19 status, age in years and sex were almost always included in the sample metadata. The prospective study material was composed of cDNA or gDNA derived from T cells, B-cell-depleted T cells, or PBMCs. The samples were drawn from the first 160 participants of the ongoing ImmuneRACE study and from 1,254 subjects provided by 6 global collaborators. Where HLA class I and class II types were available, the types were taken from metadata supplied by the sample provider, not from assay-based typing. The dataset comprised deeply sampled blood TCRbeta repertoires from subjects exposed to, actively infected with, or recovered from COVID-19. Overall study outcomes, separate from this receptor: How much clinical and demographic metadata was included differed by source and by participant, and the metadata was provided uncurated.

A note on this clone: No antigen is known for it. It has no much larger one-base neighbor in the sample; base qualities were not kept.

Whole blood was collected in K2EDTA tubes by collaborating institutions according to the institutions' own protocols. For TCRbeta analysis, collaborators shipped samples as frozen whole blood, isolated PBMCs, or DNA extracted from either of those sample types. TCRbeta CDR3 regions were amplified from genomic DNA by means of the immunoSEQ Assay, a bias-controlled multiplex PCR. As for the original processing: The number of nucleated cells in each sample was estimated from the amplification of reference gene primers within the assay. Sequence reads were collapsed and filtered to measure the absolute abundance of every unique TCRbeta CDR3 rearrangement. For each sample, productive Simpson clonality was calculated as the square root of Simpson's diversity index across productive rearrangements. The immuneACCESS repertoire file appears here via TCRdb, limited to in-frame rearrangements. These files lack a portion of the clones; in checked studies, under half of the deficit traces to unresolved V genes, and the cause of the others is not known. D and trimming come from the DNA, and the V and J calls and clone size come from that table. This sample has about 85,000 clones in its table, and around 87% of those were observed once. Jointly, the top ten make up roughly 4.5% of the sample.

Germline trimming amounts to 6 bases on V and 3 bases on J, with 6 as the count of junction bases outside the gene matches. The CDR3, cysteine through phenylalanine, is 13 amino acids long. Only the CDR3 portion is preserved as DNA: 39 bases, with reading frame beginning at the first base. The germline V gene yields SQVTM for CDR1 and ANQGSEA for CDR2. The source is a woman of 80 years or more with active or convalescent COVID-19. The sequenced material came from peripheral blood. The chain is assembled from TRBV29-1 and TRBJ1-1; the junction holds 8 bases that match TRBD1. The DNA sequence follows: TGCAGCGTGGCCGGGACAGGCGACACTGAAGCTTTCTTT. It translates to CSVAGTGDTEAFF. Outside the CDR3, residues come from the reference TRBV29-1 and TRBJ1-1 proteins, so the full variable domain is: SAVISQKPSRDICQRGTSLTIQCQVDSQVTMMFWYRQQPGQSLTLIATANQGSEATYESGFVIDKFPISRPNLTFSTLTVSNMSPEDSSIYLCSVAGTGDTEAFFGQGTRLTVV.